Listed here are 25 T cell receptor beta chains from one sample, sequenced in a study of CD8+ T cells in alopecia areata. As to treatment: oral pan-JAK inhibitor, 5-10 mg twice daily. Sequencing used cDNA as its template, made by extracting RNA and reverse transcribing it. Measured with immunoSEQ multiplex PCR; TCRdb has only the in-frame clones, and not every one. The profile shows 110,000 to 150,000 clones, 54% of them singletons. The material sequenced was CD8+ T cells sorted from blood, taken at week 4, from a patient treated with tofacitinib. These receptors were taken from a human donor with alopecia areata.

The chain couples TRBV6-5 to TRBJ1-2; 7 bases agree with TRBD1. Germline V gene data show CDR1 as MNHEY and CDR2 as SVGAGI. There are 13 residues in the CDR3. V lost 8 bases to trimming and J lost 4 bases; unmatched junction nucleotides: 7. CDR3 nucleotides: TGTGCCAGCGGCGACAGGGCTATCTATGGCTACACCTTC. Translating gives CASGDRAIYGYTF.

V usage is TRBV13 and J usage is TRBJ2-3; D perhaps matches TRBD1 (5 bases). Trimming took 5 bases from V and 6 from J, leaving 12 bases between them. Germline values: CDR1 PRHDT, CDR2 FYEKMQ (reference sequence). The CDR3 totals 13 residues. The CDR3 is CASSPDTADTQYF. In DNA, the CDR3 is TGTGCCAGCAGCCCGGACACAGCCGATACGCAGTATTTT.

J is TRBJ2-7 and V is TRBV27, with D uncertain. V was pared by 3 bases and J by 0 bases, with 15 bases between. The CDR3 covers 16 residues. From germline, CDR1 is MNHEY and CDR2 SMNVEV (reference sequence). This CDR3 reads CASSFDSQDGSYEQYF. CDR3 nucleotide sequence: TGTGCCAGCAGTTTCGATTCGCAAGACGGCTCCTACGAGCAGTACTTC.

The genes are TRBV30 and TRBJ2-7, with unresolved D. The CDR3 has 12 residues. The germline V gene encodes CDR1 GTSNPN and CDR2 SVGIG (reference sequence). The ends were cut back, 5 bases at V and 2 bases at J, with 10 bases in the middle. The CDR3 spells CAWAHAPYEQYF. CDR3 DNA sequence: TGTGCCTGGGCCCACGCGCCCTACGAGCAGTACTTC.

The gene calls are TRBV29-1 and TRBJ1-2, with D perhaps TRBD1 (6 bases). The V end lost 3 bases, the J end lost 8 bases, and 19 bases lay between the germline ends. This CDR3 comprises 14 residues. Germline V gives CDR1 SQVTM, CDR2 ANQGSEA. The CDR3 loop is CSVEWNRVLWGYTF. As DNA, the CDR3 is TGCAGCGTTGAGTGGAACAGGGTCCTTTGGGGCTACACCTTC.

In this sample, this clone turned up a few times. The V and J genes are TRBV4-1 and TRBJ2-5, with TRBD2 matching 8 bases. CDR1 is MGHRA, CDR2 YSYEKL, per germline. V was clipped by 1 base and J by 2 bases; unmatched bases: 6. This CDR3 has 16 amino acids. This CDR3 reads CASSQGPAGAQETQYF. CDR3 nucleotides: TGCGCCAGCAGCCAAGGACCAGCGGGGGCACAAGAGACCCAGTACTTC.

This chain links TRBV25-1 with TRBJ2-7; either TRBD1 or TRBD2 may supply D (5 bases each). V dropped 2 bases and J dropped 6 bases, with 14 bases sitting between them. Looked up from germline, CDR1 is MGHDK and CDR2 is SYGVNS. This CDR3 region has 14 residues. CDR3 DNA sequence: TGTGCCAGCAGTGAAAGTCTATCCGGGGCCGAGCAGTACTTC. Its protein product is CASSESLSGAEQYF.

The genes are TRBV30 and TRBJ2-3, with no clear D. V was clipped by 7 bases and J by 2 bases, with 16 bases between them. CDR3 length equals 14 residues. CDR1 is GTSNPN, CDR2 SVGIG, per germline (reference sequence). CDR3 DNA: TGTGCCTTGGAAGGCCATCTCAACACAGATACGCAGTATTTT. Protein sequence: CALEGHLNTDTQYF.

CDR3 region: CASSGRGSAETQYF. DNA of the CDR3: TGTGCCAGCAGCGGGCGGGGTTCCGCCGAGACCCAGTACTTC. The chain uses TRBV13 and TRBJ2-5; D perhaps matches TRBD2 (6 bases). The V end lost 5 bases, the J end lost 5 bases, and 15 bases lay between the germline ends. The CDR3 extends over 14 amino acids. The germline gives CDR1 PRHDT, CDR2 FYEKMQ (reference sequence).

In its sample, this clone was seen a few times. The chain is built from TRBV5-6 and TRBJ2-3, with D perhaps given as TRBD1 or TRBD2 (5 bases each). The CDR3 length is 12 residues. Germline CDR1 SGHDT, CDR2 YYEEEE. V was shortened by 0 bases and J by 8 bases, with 7 bases between the two germline ends. CDR3 nucleotides: TGTGCCAGCAGCTTGGGAGGGGCTACGCAGTATTTT. Translating it yields CASSLGGATQYF.

The chain links TRBV13 to TRBJ2-5; a possible D gene is TRBD1 (6 bases). This CDR3 has 13 residues. The germline V gene encodes CDR1 PRHDT and CDR2 FYEKMQ (reference sequence). Trimming pared 5 bases from V and 3 bases from J, leaving 10 bases between. The CDR3 region has the DNA TGTGCCAGCAGCCCGGGACACAAAGAGACCCAGTACTTC. This sequence encodes CASSPGHKETQYF.

The J gene is TRBJ1-2, the V gene TRBV30; D ambiguous. Germline CDR1 GTSNPN, CDR2 SVGIG (reference sequence). With 0 bases removed from V and 8 bases from J, the gap between germline ends came to 13 bases. The CDR3 has 13 residues. CDR3 sequence reads: CAWSVGGLEGYTF. CDR3 DNA sequence: TGTGCCTGGAGTGTAGGAGGGTTGGAAGGCTACACCTTC.

The rearrangement joins TRBV9 to TRBJ2-1; TRBD1 or TRBD2 may be the D gene (5 bases each). V was pared by 3 bases and J by 0 bases, with 10 bases between. The CDR3 is 15 amino acids. Looked up from germline, CDR1 is SGDLS and CDR2 is YYNGEE. CDR3 in amino acids: CASSAPGSSYNEQFF. In DNA, the CDR3 is TGTGCCAGCAGCGCTCCAGGGAGCTCCTACAATGAGCAGTTCTTC.

The genes are TRBV29-1 and TRBJ2-5, with unresolved D. CDR1 is SQVTM, CDR2 ANQGSEA, per germline. The CDR3 has 13 residues. V was cut by 7 bases and J by 5 bases, with 17 bases left in between. The CDR3 loop reads CSASLVTPETQYF. The CDR3 DNA reads as TGCAGCGCCTCACTTGTCACCCCTGAGACCCAGTACTTC.

Judged by abundance, this clone is medium-sized (0.01 to 0.1%). The chain combines TRBV11-2 with TRBJ2-7; D is unclear. V was cut by 1 base and J by 7 bases, with 5 bases left in between. The length of the CDR3 is 11 residues. Germline CDR1 is SGHAT and CDR2 is FQNNGV. The CDR3 DNA reads TGTGCCAGCAGCTTAGGTCGTGAGCAGTACTTC. As protein: CASSLGREQYF.

V gene TRBV19 combines with J gene TRBJ1-5; 7 positions agree with TRBD1. The V segment lost 6 bases and the J segment 5 bases; nucleotides outside the gene matches: 7. CDR1 is LNHDA, CDR2 SQIVND, per germline (reference sequence). The CDR3 is 14 residues long. CDR3 DNA sequence: TGTGCCAGTAGCAGTACAGGGGACGATCAGCCCCAGCATTTT. It specifies CASSSTGDDQPQHF.

This clone occurred a few times. In DNA form, the CDR3 reads TGTGCCAGCAGTTCGGGACGGTACACTGAAGCTTTCTTT. As protein: CASSSGRYTEAFF. This chain uses TRBV27 with TRBJ1-1; the D gene is possibly TRBD1 (5 bases). There are 13 residues in the CDR3. Germline V gene sequence: CDR1 MNHEY, CDR2 SMNVEV (reference sequence). V was clipped by 4 bases and J by 3 bases, with 9 bases between them.

The V and J genes are TRBV29-1 and TRBJ1-2; no clear D gene. From germline, CDR1 is SQVTM and CDR2 ANQGSEA. The length of the CDR3 is 15 residues. V dropped 2 bases and J dropped 4 bases, with 17 bases sitting between them. CDR3 sequence (DNA): TGCAGCGTTGAACGCGGGCCTCCCCATCGCTATGGCTACACCTTC. Residues: CSVERGPPHRYGYTF.

This clone came up a few times. The chain combines TRBV5-1 with TRBJ2-7; D not certain. Per germline, CDR1 SGHRS and CDR2 YFSETQ. The CDR3 runs 13 residues. Trimming took off 3 bases at V and 2 bases at J, with 9 bases between the two ends. CDR3 bases: TGCGCCAGCAGCTGGAGTAGCCCCTACGAGCAGTACTTC. This codes for CASSWSSPYEQYF.

This clone was counted between two and nine times. This chain joins TRBV9 and TRBJ2-7; D is unresolved. Trimming pared 4 bases from V and 1 base from J, leaving 3 bases between. The CDR3 is 11 amino acids. The germline CDR1 and CDR2 sequences are SGDLS and YYNGEE. CDR3 bases: TGTGCCAGCAGCCCATCCTACGAGCAGTACTTC. Its protein product is CASSPSYEQYF.

V is TRBV11-2 and J is TRBJ2-2, with 8 bases aligning to TRBD1. With V trimmed by 8 bases and J by 7 bases, 6 bases remained unmatched. From germline, CDR1 is SGHAT and CDR2 FQNNGV. This CDR3 comprises 13 residues. The CDR3 region is CASEDREDGELFF. The CDR3 bases are TGTGCCAGCGAGGACAGGGAGGACGGGGAGCTGTTTTTT.

V usage is TRBV2 and J usage is TRBJ1-2, with TRBD1 matching over 7 bases. CDR3 size: 12 residues. The V segment lost 5 bases and the J segment 7 bases; nucleotides outside the gene matches: 4. Germline V gene lookup returns CDR1 SNHLY and CDR2 FYNNEI. The CDR3 reads CASSIGTVGYTF. The CDR3 coding sequence is TGTGCCAGCAGTATCGGGACAGTTGGCTACACCTTC.

The chain links TRBV6-5 to TRBJ1-1, with unresolved D. V was cut by 0 bases and J by 1 base, with 12 bases left in between. Germline V gene lookup returns CDR1 MNHEY and CDR2 SVGAGI. This CDR3 is 16 amino acids long. This CDR3 reads CASSYSKVQPNTEAFF. CDR3 nucleotide sequence: TGTGCCAGCAGTTACTCGAAGGTACAGCCGAACACTGAAGCTTTCTTT.

The sample holds a few counts of this clone. The rearrangement uses TRBV2 and TRBJ2-3; D may be TRBD1 (5 bases). The CDR3 is made up of 15 amino acids. Germline CDR1 is SNHLY and CDR2 is FYNNEI. Trimming shortened V by 7 bases and J by 0 bases, and 14 bases separated the two germline ends. The CDR3 DNA reads TGTGCCAGCACCGAAGGGGTCGGTAGCACAGATACGCAGTATTTT. Residues: CASTEGVGSTDTQYF.

V usage is TRBV29-1 and J usage is TRBJ2-2; 8 bases line up with TRBD2. Germline CDR1 reads SQVTM; CDR2 reads ANQGSEA. The CDR3 totals 13 residues. The J segment lost 5 bases and the V segment lost 6 bases, leaving 5 bases of the junction unmatched. The DNA of the CDR3 is TGCAGCGTCCCCCGGGGGGGTACCGGGGAGCTGTTTTTT. It specifies CSVPRGGTGELFF.